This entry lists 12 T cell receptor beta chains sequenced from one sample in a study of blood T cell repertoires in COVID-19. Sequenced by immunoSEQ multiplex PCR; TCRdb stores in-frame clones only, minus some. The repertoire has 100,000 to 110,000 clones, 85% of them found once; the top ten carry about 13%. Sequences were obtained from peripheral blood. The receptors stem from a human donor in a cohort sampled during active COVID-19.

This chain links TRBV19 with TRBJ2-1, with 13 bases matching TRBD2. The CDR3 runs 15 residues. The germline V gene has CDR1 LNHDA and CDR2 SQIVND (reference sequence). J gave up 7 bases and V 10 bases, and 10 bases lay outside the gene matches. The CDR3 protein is CATKLAGGPVNEQFF. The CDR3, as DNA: TGTGCCACTAAACTAGCGGGAGGGCCGGTGAATGAGCAGTTCTTC.

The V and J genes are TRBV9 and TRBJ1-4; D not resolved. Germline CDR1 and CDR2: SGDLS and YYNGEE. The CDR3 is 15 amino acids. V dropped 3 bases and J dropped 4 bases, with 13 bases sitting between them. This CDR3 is CASSARTKDNEKLFF. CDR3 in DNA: TGTGCCAGCAGCGCCAGGACTAAGGATAATGAAAAACTGTTTTTT.

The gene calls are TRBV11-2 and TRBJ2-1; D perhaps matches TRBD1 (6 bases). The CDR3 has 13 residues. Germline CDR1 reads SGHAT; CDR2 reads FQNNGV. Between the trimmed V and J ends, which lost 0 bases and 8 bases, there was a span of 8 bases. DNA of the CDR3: TGTGCCAGCAGCTTAGATCGGACAGATGAGCAGTTCTTC. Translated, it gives CASSLDRTDEQFF.

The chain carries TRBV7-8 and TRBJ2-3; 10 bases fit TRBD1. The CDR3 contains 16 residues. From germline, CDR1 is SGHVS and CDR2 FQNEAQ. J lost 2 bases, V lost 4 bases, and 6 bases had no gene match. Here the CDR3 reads CASSWTGGSPTDTQYF. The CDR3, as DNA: TGTGCCAGCAGCTGGACAGGGGGTTCCCCCACAGATACGCAGTATTTT.

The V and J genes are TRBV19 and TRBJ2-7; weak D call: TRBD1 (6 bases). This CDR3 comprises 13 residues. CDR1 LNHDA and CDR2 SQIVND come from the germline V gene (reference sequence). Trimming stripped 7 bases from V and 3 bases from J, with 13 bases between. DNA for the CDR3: TGTGCCAGTAATCGGGAACAGGGCTACGAGCAGTACTTC. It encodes CASNREQGYEQYF.

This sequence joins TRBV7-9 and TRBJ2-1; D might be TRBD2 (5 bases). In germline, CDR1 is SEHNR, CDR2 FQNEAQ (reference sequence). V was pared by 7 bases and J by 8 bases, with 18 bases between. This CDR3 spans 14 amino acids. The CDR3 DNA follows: TGTGCCAGCAATCCCGGGTCGGGGTGGGATGAGCAGTTCTTC. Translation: CASNPGSGWDEQFF.

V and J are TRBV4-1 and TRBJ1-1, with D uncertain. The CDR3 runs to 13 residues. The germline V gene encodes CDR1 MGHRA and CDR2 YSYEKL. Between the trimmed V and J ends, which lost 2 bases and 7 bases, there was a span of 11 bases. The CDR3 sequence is CASSQPTAGEAFF. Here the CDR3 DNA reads TGCGCCAGCAGCCAACCAACGGCAGGTGAAGCTTTCTTT.

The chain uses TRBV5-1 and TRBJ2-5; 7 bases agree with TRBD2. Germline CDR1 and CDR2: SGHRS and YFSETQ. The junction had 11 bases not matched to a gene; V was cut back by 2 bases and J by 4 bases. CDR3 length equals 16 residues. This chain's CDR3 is CASSFGGGLTGETQYF. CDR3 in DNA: TGCGCCAGCAGCTTCGGCGGGGGTCTAACCGGAGAGACCCAGTACTTC.

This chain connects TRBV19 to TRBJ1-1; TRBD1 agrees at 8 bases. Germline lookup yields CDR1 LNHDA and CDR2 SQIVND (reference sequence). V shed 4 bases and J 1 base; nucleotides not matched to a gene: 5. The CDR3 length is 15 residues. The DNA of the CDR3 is TGTGCCAGTAGTAAGGTCGGACAGGGGAACACTGAAGCTTTCTTT. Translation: CASSKVGQGNTEAFF.

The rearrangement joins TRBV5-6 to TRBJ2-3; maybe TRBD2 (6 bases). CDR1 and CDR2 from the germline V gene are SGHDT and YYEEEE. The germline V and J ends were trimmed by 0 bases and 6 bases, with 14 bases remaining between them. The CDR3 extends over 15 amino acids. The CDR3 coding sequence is TGTGCCAGCAGCTTGGAGGTTGGCGGGGTGGATACGCAGTATTTT. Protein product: CASSLEVGGVDTQYF.

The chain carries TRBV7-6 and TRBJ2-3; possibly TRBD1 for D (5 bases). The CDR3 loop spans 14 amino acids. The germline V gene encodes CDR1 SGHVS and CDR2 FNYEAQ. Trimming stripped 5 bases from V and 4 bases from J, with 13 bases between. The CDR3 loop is CASSVGLSADTQYF. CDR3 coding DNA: TGTGCCAGCAGCGTGGGGCTATCGGCAGATACGCAGTATTTT.

The CDR3 region is CSASVASGAYEQYF. The CDR3 DNA is TGCAGTGCTAGTGTGGCTAGCGGGGCCTACGAGCAGTACTTC. This chain connects TRBV20-1 to TRBJ2-7, with TRBD2 matching over 9 bases. V trimming: 3 bases; J trimming: 2 bases; junction bases outside the gene matches: 5. This CDR3 has 14 residues. Germline V lookup: CDR1 DFQATT, CDR2 SNEGSKA (reference sequence).